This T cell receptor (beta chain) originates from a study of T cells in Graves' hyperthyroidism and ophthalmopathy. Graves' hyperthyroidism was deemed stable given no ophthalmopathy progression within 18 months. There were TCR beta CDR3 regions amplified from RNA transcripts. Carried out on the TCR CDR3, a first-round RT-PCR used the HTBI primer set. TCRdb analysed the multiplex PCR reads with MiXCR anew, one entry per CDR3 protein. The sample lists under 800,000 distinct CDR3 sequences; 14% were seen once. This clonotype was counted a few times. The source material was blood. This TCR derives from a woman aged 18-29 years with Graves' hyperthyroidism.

The CDR3 nucleotides read TGTGCCTGGGGAAAAGGACTAGCGGGGAACAATGAGCAGTTCTTC. The encoded protein is CAWGKGLAGNNEQFF. The J gene is TRBJ2-1, the V gene TRBV30; 12 bases match TRBD2. Germline V gene data show CDR1 as GTSNPN and CDR2 as SVGIG (reference sequence). With V trimmed by 5 bases and J by 5 bases, 7 bases remained unmatched. The CDR3 is 15 amino acids.